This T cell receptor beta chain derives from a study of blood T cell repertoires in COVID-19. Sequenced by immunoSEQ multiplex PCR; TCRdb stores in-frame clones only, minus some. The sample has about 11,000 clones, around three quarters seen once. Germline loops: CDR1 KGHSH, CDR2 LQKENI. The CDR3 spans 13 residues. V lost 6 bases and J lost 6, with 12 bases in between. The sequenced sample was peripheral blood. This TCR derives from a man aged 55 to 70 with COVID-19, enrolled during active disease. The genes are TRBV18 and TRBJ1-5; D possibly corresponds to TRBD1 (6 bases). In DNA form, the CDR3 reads TGTGCCAGCTCCAGGGGTTCGGGTCAGCCCCAGCATTTT. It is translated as CASSRGSGQPQHF.